These 8 T cell receptor beta chains were sequenced from one sample in a study of cytomegalovirus exposure and HLA in healthy donors. The PCR was carried out with 60 Vbeta primers and 13 Jbeta primers. Here immunoSEQ multiplex PCR was the method, and the copy in TCRdb shows in-frame clones only, minus some. The table shows 65,000 to 95,000 clones, with approximately 80% occurring only once. Specimen: PBMCs. Source of these receptors: a human donor in good health.

This chain links TRBV19 with TRBJ2-5; possible D gene TRBD1, 5 bases. Deletions cut 3 bases from V and 2 bases from J, with 16 bases between. Looked up from germline, CDR1 is LNHDA and CDR2 is SQIVND (reference sequence). This CDR3 region has 16 residues. CDR3: CASSIGAGPLQETQYF. The CDR3 nucleotides are TGTGCCAGTAGTATTGGGGCAGGGCCTTTACAAGAGACCCAGTACTTC.

The V gene is TRBV7-2, the J gene TRBJ2-7, with 9 bases fitting TRBD2. The germline CDR1 and CDR2 sequences are SGHTA and FQGNSA. This CDR3 has 14 amino acids. J gave up 2 bases and V 5 bases, and 4 bases lay outside the gene matches. The CDR3 DNA is TGTGCCAGCAGCCGAGCGGGGGGCCCCTACGAGCAGTACTTC. Protein: CASSRAGGPYEQYF.

The rearrangement uses TRBV11-2 and TRBJ1-1, with TRBD1 matching over 9 bases. With V trimmed by 4 bases and J by 5 bases, 5 bases remained unmatched. This CDR3 region has 14 residues. Germline V gives CDR1 SGHAT, CDR2 FQNNGV. In DNA form, the CDR3 reads TGTGCCAGCAGCTCTGACAGGGGGTCGACTGAAGCTTTCTTT. Amino acids: CASSSDRGSTEAFF.

The J gene is TRBJ2-5, the V gene TRBV18; 8 bases match TRBD1. V dropped 5 bases and J dropped 1; count of bases not matched to a gene: 9. Germline-derived CDR1 and CDR2 are KGHSH and LQKENI. The CDR3 consists of 16 residues. The CDR3 spells CASSTRTGMGQETQYF. As DNA, the CDR3 is TGTGCCAGCTCAACACGGACAGGGATGGGCCAAGAGACCCAGTACTTC. Filled out from reference TRBV18 and TRBJ2-5, the complete variable domain reads NAGVMQNPRHLVRRRGQEARLRCSPMKGHSHVYWYRQLPEEGLKFMVYLQKENIIDESGMPKERFSAEFPKEGPSILRIQQVVRGDSAAYFCASSTRTGMGQETQYFGPGTRLLVL.

The V call is TRBV5-1, the J call TRBJ2-3; D is possibly TRBD1 (7 bases). This CDR3 is built from 18 residues. Germline lookup yields CDR1 SGHRS and CDR2 YFSETQ. V was pared by 5 bases and J by 3 bases, with 25 bases between. The CDR3 DNA follows: TGCGCCAGCAGTCGACTTTCCCAGGGGGTGGCGGGAACAGATACGCAGTATTTT. This codes for CASSRLSQGVAGTDTQYF.

The chain carries TRBV6-4 and TRBJ2-3; TRBD2 agrees at 11 bases. This CDR3 is 14 amino acids long. Losses at the gene ends were 3 bases for V and 5 bases for J; bases not matched to a gene: 1. Per the germline V gene, CDR1 is MRHNA and CDR2 is SNTAGT. The CDR3 reads CASSDTSGGDTQYF. DNA of the CDR3: TGTGCCAGCAGTGATACTAGCGGGGGAGATACGCAGTATTTT.

The sample holds a few counts of this clone. Mismatch with germline at one junction end may stem from a read error. The rearrangement uses TRBV5-1 and TRBJ1-2; D is undetermined. The germline gives CDR1 SGHRS, CDR2 YFSETQ. The length of the CDR3 is 15 residues. The CDR3 sequence: CASRSSPGQAYGYPF. The DNA of the CDR3 is TGCGCCAGCAGGTCTTCTCCGGGTCAAGCCTATGGCTACCCCTTC.

This clone has a handful of counts. The rearrangement uses TRBV5-4 and TRBJ2-7, with D possibly TRBD1 on 6 matching bases. Looked up from germline, CDR1 is SGHNT and CDR2 is YYREEE (reference sequence). V was clipped by 4 bases and J by 3 bases, with 8 bases between them. This CDR3 contains 12 residues. DNA of the CDR3: TGTGCCAGCAGCACGACAGGCTACGAGCAGTACTTC. This encodes CASSTTGYEQYF.